One sample yielded the 8 T cell receptor beta chains listed below, sequenced in a study of spatial heterogeneity in lung cancer. Time point: blood at routine non-recurrence follow-up after resection. Each CDR3 protein gets one entry after TCRdb re-called the 5' RACE reads with MiXCR. This sample has roughly 9,200 distinct CDR3 sequences, with 20% to 25% found just once. Sequencing was performed on PBMCs, taken at follow-up. These receptors were obtained from a female donor with early-stage non-small cell lung cancer.

This clonotype was seen a few times. V gene TRBV9 combines with J gene TRBJ2-5; possible D gene TRBD2, 5 bases. Germline V gene sequence: CDR1 SGDLS, CDR2 YYNGEE. Trimming shortened V by 6 bases and J by 2 bases, and 14 bases separated the two germline ends. This CDR3 is 14 amino acids long. The CDR3 DNA sequence: TGTGCCAGCACCCCTCAGGACTGGCAAGAGACCCAGTACTTC. It codes for CASTPQDWQETQYF.

This clonotype has only a few counts. The rearrangement uses TRBV19 and TRBJ2-7, with 9 bases matching TRBD1. Germline V gene sequence: CDR1 LNHDA, CDR2 SQIVND (reference sequence). The CDR3 spans 13 residues. J was trimmed by 3 bases and V by 6 bases; bases with no gene match: 3. For the CDR3, the DNA is TGTGCCAGTAGAAAGGACAGGGGCTACGAGCAGTACTTC. This codes for CASRKDRGYEQYF.

By share of the sample, this clonotype is medium-sized (0.01 to 0.1%). The rearrangement links TRBV20-1 to TRBJ2-5; 12 bases are a match to TRBD2. Germline CDR1 DFQATT, CDR2 SNEGSKA (reference sequence). The CDR3 extends over 16 amino acids. The V and J ends lost 6 bases and 1 base, in that order; junction bases with no gene match: 9. The CDR3 nucleotides are TGCAGTGCCCGGCCCCCTAGCGGGAGGGCCCAAGAGACCCAGTACTTC. Its protein is CSARPPSGRAQETQYF.

This clonotype is judged medium-sized. This chain links TRBV3-1 with TRBJ1-2; a possible D gene is TRBD1 (5 bases). The CDR3 is 13 amino acids. Per germline, CDR1 LGHDT and CDR2 YNNKEL (reference sequence). The ends were cut back, 4 bases at V and 8 bases at J, with 14 bases in the middle. CDR3 sequence (DNA): TGTGCCAGCAGCCGGATGCGGGGGGACGGCTACACCTTC. Residues: CASSRMRGDGYTF.

The V and J genes are TRBV29-1 and TRBJ1-1; maybe TRBD1 (5 bases). V lost 3 bases, J lost 1 base, and 9 bases lay in between. This CDR3 has 13 amino acids. Germline assignment: CDR1 SQVTM and CDR2 ANQGSEA. CDR3 sequence (DNA): TGCAGCGTTGATAATACAGGGAACACTGAAGCTTTCTTT. Its translation is CSVDNTGNTEAFF.

The J gene is TRBJ2-1, the V gene TRBV9; D unresolved. From germline, CDR1 is SGDLS and CDR2 YYNGEE. The CDR3 loop spans 14 amino acids. The V end was cut by 0 bases, the J end by 4 bases, with 8 bases between. CDR3 in amino acids: CASSVVAVYNEQFF. The CDR3 nucleotides read TGTGCCAGCAGCGTAGTGGCTGTTTACAATGAGCAGTTCTTC.

CDR3 coding DNA: TGCGCCAGCAGCCAAGATCGGACAGGGGGCAATCAGCCCCAGCATTTT. It translates to CASSQDRTGGNQPQHF. V and J are TRBV4-3 and TRBJ1-5; 9 positions agree with TRBD1. J lost 2 bases, V lost 0 bases, and 2 bases had no gene match. Germline V gene sequence: CDR1 LGHNA, CDR2 YSLEER. The CDR3 is made up of 16 amino acids.

This clonotype was seen a few times. The J gene is TRBJ2-2, the V gene TRBV9; 7 bases fit TRBD2. V trimming: 0 bases; J trimming: 2 bases; junction bases outside the gene matches: 4. The V gene's germline CDR1 is SGDLS and CDR2 YYNGEE. CDR3 size: 16 residues. CDR3 region: CASSVGSSGNTGELFF. The CDR3 coding sequence is TGTGCCAGCAGCGTAGGGTCTAGCGGAAACACCGGGGAGCTGTTTTTT. Variable domain in full (rest from reference TRBV9 and TRBJ2-2): DSGVTQTPKHLITATGQRVTLRCSPRSGDLSVYWYQQSLDQGLQFLIQYYNGEERAKGNILERFSAQQFPDLHSELNLSSLELGDSALYFCASSVGSSGNTGELFFGEGSRLTVL.